This TCR beta chain came from a study of T-cell reconstitution after alpha-beta-depleted transplantation in children. A TCRbeta library incorporating unique molecular identifiers was prepared. MiXCR was run by TCRdb on the PCR reads, yielding one entry per CDR3 protein. The table lists 380,000 or so distinct CDR3 sequences, approximately 12% of them singletons. This clonotype was found once. Germline-derived CDR1 and CDR2 are SQVTM and ANQGSEA. Germline trimming cut 7 bases from V and 3 bases from J; bases unmatched to any gene: 4. The length of the CDR3 is 14 residues. Specimen: PBMCs, collected from the stem cell graft. The chain is built from TRBV29-1 and TRBJ1-5; 12 positions match TRBD1. The sequence came from a human donor who donated a stem cell graft to a child with Fanconi anemia. As DNA, the CDR3 is TGCAGCGCAGGGACAGGGGGCATCAATCAGCCCCAGCATTTT. It encodes CSAGTGGINQPQHF.